The 27 T cell receptor beta chains given below trace back to one sample, sequenced in a study of cytomegalovirus exposure and HLA in healthy donors. The PCR ran on 60 Vbeta and 13 Jbeta primers. Repertoires were generated with immunoSEQ multiplex PCR, while TCRdb's copy carries only in-frame clones and drops some. The sample carries around 40,000 clones, about 60% recorded once. The sequenced material came from PBMCs. The origin of the receptors is a human donor in good health.

The rearrangement joins TRBV5-1 to TRBJ1-6; 10 bases map to TRBD1. The ends lost 4 bases at V and 8 bases at J; junction bases unmatched: 9. Germline CDR1 and CDR2: SGHRS and YFSETQ. The CDR3 extends over 16 amino acids. CDR3 sequence reads: CASSPRQGATDSPLHF. CDR3 nucleotides: TGCGCCAGCAGCCCTAGACAGGGGGCGACCGATTCACCCCTCCACTTT.

The chain couples TRBV29-1 to TRBJ2-5; the match to TRBD1 covers 11 bases. The end of the DNA aligns better with TRBJ2-7, so the J call may be wrong. CDR1 is SQVTM and CDR2 is ANQGSEA in the germline V gene. The CDR3 covers 14 residues. CDR3 sequence (DNA): TGCAGCGTGGATGTGGACAGGGGGCCCTACGAGCAGTACTTC. Its translation is CSVDVDRGPYEQYF.

The rearrangement joins TRBV2 to TRBJ2-2, with 8 bases identical to TRBD2. Per the germline V gene, CDR1 is SNHLY and CDR2 is FYNNEI. This CDR3 comprises 12 residues. With V trimmed by 6 bases and J by 8 bases, 2 bases remained unmatched. The CDR3 spells CASRLAEGELFF. CDR3 coding DNA: TGTGCCAGCAGACTAGCGGAGGGGGAGCTGTTTTTT.

This clone turned up a few times. The V gene is TRBV2, the J gene TRBJ1-2, with TRBD1 matching over 8 bases. With 2 bases clipped from V and 6 bases from J, the junction kept 2 bases outside the gene matches. Germline lookup yields CDR1 SNHLY and CDR2 FYNNEI. CDR3 length: 13 amino acids. CDR3 sequence reads: CASSEQGADGYTF. CDR3 DNA: TGTGCCAGCAGTGAACAGGGGGCTGATGGCTACACCTTC.

This clone was picked up a small number of times. As DNA, the CDR3 is TGTGCCAGCAGCTTGGGACAGGGGTTGAGCAATCAGCCCCAGCATTTT. This sequence encodes CASSLGQGLSNQPQHF. The chain is built from TRBV7-6 and TRBJ1-5; 10 bases are a match to TRBD1. CDR1 is SGHVS and CDR2 is FNYEAQ in the germline V gene. The CDR3 consists of 16 residues. The V gene end was trimmed by 3 bases and the J gene end by 1 base; junction bases not matched to a gene: 3.

The sample holds a few counts of this clone. The chain has TRBV4-2 and TRBJ2-7, with D perhaps matching TRBD1 (7 bases). The germline gives CDR1 LGHNA, CDR2 YNFKEQ. V shed 4 bases and J shed 4 bases, with 14 bases lying between them. The CDR3 contains 14 residues. DNA for the CDR3: TGTGCCAGCAGCCGCGGGACAGAAATTTACGAGCAGTACTTC. This gives the protein CASSRGTEIYEQYF.

In this sample, this clone turned up once. The chain links TRBV7-2 to TRBJ2-3; D uncertain. Per the germline V gene, CDR1 is SGHTA and CDR2 is FQGNSA. The length of the CDR3 is 13 residues. V shed 6 bases and J shed 9 bases, with 16 bases lying between them. The chain's CDR3 is CASSPPNSGTQYF. DNA of the CDR3: TGTGCCAGCAGTCCCCCCAACTCAGGCACGCAGTATTTT.

The chain carries TRBV28 and TRBJ1-2; no reliable D call. The CDR3 has 15 amino acids. CDR1 and CDR2 (germline): MDHEN, SYDVKM. V was clipped by 3 bases and J by 5 bases, with 16 bases between them. Here the CDR3 DNA reads TGTGCCAGCAGTTTGGGCGGGGTGGAATCTTATGGCTACACCTTC. It translates to CASSLGGVESYGYTF.

A few counts support this clone. The chain employs TRBV7-2 and TRBJ2-7; 10 positions match TRBD2. The germline V gene encodes CDR1 SGHTA and CDR2 FQGNSA. J gave up 2 bases and V 5 bases, and 3 bases lay outside the gene matches. CDR3 length equals 14 residues. CDR3 DNA: TGTGCCAGCAGCCTAAGCGGGGGGGCCTACGAGCAGTACTTC. Translating it yields CASSLSGGAYEQYF.

This chain joins TRBV7-9 and TRBJ2-5; 7 positions agree with TRBD1. V shed 5 bases and J 2 bases; nucleotides not matched to a gene: 5. Germline CDR1 reads SEHNR; CDR2 reads FQNEAQ (reference sequence). The CDR3 is made up of 14 amino acids. As DNA, the CDR3 is TGTGCCAGCAGCGCCAGGGGGATGCAAGAGACCCAGTACTTC. Translation: CASSARGMQETQYF. The full variable domain, in which reference TRBV7-9 and TRBJ2-5 provide the parts outside the CDR3, is DTGVSQNPRHKITKRGQNVTFRCDPISEHNRLYWYRQTLGQGPEFLTYFQNEAQLEKSRLLSDRFSAERPKGSFSTLEIQRTEQGDSAMYLCASSARGMQETQYFGPGTRLLVL.

The chain is built from TRBV5-4 and TRBJ2-3; maybe TRBD2 (7 bases). This CDR3 is built from 18 residues. CDR1 is SGHNT and CDR2 is YYREEE in the germline V gene (reference sequence). Trimming cost V 4 bases and J 0 bases, with 21 bases left between them. CDR3 sequence (DNA): TGTGCCAGCAGCGCCGGCACTAGCGCGGGGGCTAGCACAGATACGCAGTATTTT. It is translated as CASSAGTSAGASTDTQYF.

For the CDR3, the DNA is TGTGCCAGCAGCTTGACTAGCGGATACAATGAGCAGTTCTTC. Residues: CASSLTSGYNEQFF. The V and J genes are TRBV9 and TRBJ2-1, with 9 bases matching TRBD2. This CDR3 has 14 residues. V lost 4 bases and J lost 4; bases outside the gene matches: 3. The germline gives CDR1 SGDLS, CDR2 YYNGEE.

This sequence joins TRBV9 and TRBJ1-4; weak D call: TRBD1 (5 bases). The CDR3 is 15 amino acids. V lost 0 bases to trimming and J lost 5 bases, with 11 bases between them. Germline V gives CDR1 SGDLS, CDR2 YYNGEE. The chain's CDR3 is CASSVATGLNEKLFF. The CDR3 DNA is TGTGCCAGCAGCGTAGCCACAGGATTAAATGAAAAACTGTTTTTT.

This rearrangement joins TRBV7-2 to TRBJ2-1; maybe TRBD2 (6 bases). Germline-derived CDR1 and CDR2 are SGHTA and FQGNSA. The V end was cut by 5 bases, the J end by 0 bases, with 11 bases between. The CDR3 contains 15 residues. This chain's CDR3 is CASSQTRNSYNEQFF. CDR3 bases: TGTGCCAGCAGCCAGACTAGAAACTCCTACAATGAGCAGTTCTTC.

The chain is built from TRBV7-3 and TRBJ1-6, with D perhaps TRBD1 (5 bases). The CDR3 covers 13 residues. The germline V gene has CDR1 SGHTA and CDR2 FQGTGA. V gave up 3 bases and J gave up 7 bases, with 7 bases separating them. CDR3 nucleotides: TGTGCCAGCAGCTTTACAGGAAATTCACCCCTCCACTTT. This encodes CASSFTGNSPLHF.

This clone was observed a single time. The chain uses TRBV6-1 and TRBJ1-5, with a possible D match to TRBD1 (5 bases). The CDR3 consists of 13 residues. V was pared by 4 bases and J by 9 bases, with 13 bases between. Germline-derived CDR1 and CDR2 are MNHNS and SASEGT. The CDR3 loop is CASSVRQSWPQHF. CDR3 in DNA: TGTGCCAGCAGTGTAAGACAGTCTTGGCCCCAGCATTTT.

The rearrangement joins TRBV5-1 to TRBJ1-2, with a possible D match to TRBD1 (5 bases). V was trimmed by 0 bases and J by 4 bases, leaving 16 bases between them. CDR1 and CDR2 from the germline V gene are SGHRS and YFSETQ. There are 16 residues in the CDR3. The CDR3 nucleotides read TGCGCCAGCAGCTTGGCCCCGCAGGAAGGGGTCTATGGCTACACCTTC. It specifies CASSLAPQEGVYGYTF. Drawing the rest from reference TRBV5-1 and TRBJ1-2, the complete variable domain is KAGVTQTPRYLIKTRGQQVTLSCSPISGHRSVSWYQQTPGQGLQFLFEYFSETQRNKGNFPGRFSGRQFSNSRSEMNVSTLELGDSALYLCASSLAPQEGVYGYTFGSGTRLTVV.

This clone was seen a few times. The rearrangement joins TRBV6-1 to TRBJ1-5, with 7 bases that match TRBD1. The CDR3 is 14 amino acids. V trimming: 8 bases; J trimming: 7 bases; junction bases outside the gene matches: 11. CDR1 and CDR2 (germline): MNHNS, SASEGT. The CDR3 is CASFNRGIRQPQHF. For the CDR3, the DNA is TGTGCCAGCTTTAACAGGGGCATACGACAGCCCCAGCATTTT.

The chain joins TRBV4-2 to TRBJ2-5, with 9 nucleotides matching TRBD2. This CDR3 region has 16 residues. CDR1 LGHNA and CDR2 YNFKEQ come from the germline V gene. Trimming cost V 1 base and J 5 bases; bases outside gene matches: 8. The DNA for the CDR3 is TGTGCCAGCAGCCAAGGGGCAGCGGGGGGCGGGGAGACCCAGTACTTC. The encoded protein is CASSQGAAGGGETQYF.

This rearrangement joins TRBV5-1 to TRBJ1-6; D unresolved. This CDR3 contains 12 residues. Germline-derived CDR1 and CDR2 are SGHRS and YFSETQ. Between the trimmed V and J ends, which lost 5 bases and 8 bases, there was a span of 8 bases. In DNA, the CDR3 is TGCGCCAGCAGACTTCGCGATTCACCCCTCCACTTT. This gives the protein CASRLRDSPLHF.

The CDR3: CASSHRRAAGGNTEAFF. The CDR3 DNA sequence: TGTGCCAGCAGCCATCGGAGGGCTGCGGGGGGAAACACTGAAGCTTTCTTT. The V gene is TRBV7-2, the J gene TRBJ1-1; TRBD1 might be the D (5 bases). From germline, CDR1 is SGHTA and CDR2 FQGNSA. The CDR3 length is 17 residues. Trimming stripped 5 bases from V and 2 bases from J, with 21 bases between.

This clone was counted only a few times. This chain joins TRBV4-1 and TRBJ1-2; 9 bases fit TRBD1. V lost 5 bases and J lost 1; bases outside the gene matches: 14. In germline, CDR1 is MGHRA, CDR2 YSYEKL. The length of the CDR3 is 18 residues. CDR3 bases: TGCGCCAGCAGCTGGTCGGGACAGGGTACGAGTTATAACTATGGCTACACCTTC. Protein product: CASSWSGQGTSYNYGYTF.

The chain recombines TRBV4-2 with TRBJ1-5; D gene ambiguous. Germline CDR1 reads LGHNA; CDR2 reads YNFKEQ. The CDR3 has 15 amino acids. Deletions cut 1 base from V and 6 bases from J, with 13 bases between. Here the CDR3 DNA reads TGTGCCAGCAGCCAAGCGTCCGGGTTAGGTCAGCCCCAGCATTTT. This gives the protein CASSQASGLGQPQHF.

The chain couples TRBV5-1 to TRBJ1-1; D is perhaps TRBD1 (6 bases). Germline assignment: CDR1 SGHRS and CDR2 YFSETQ. CDR3 length: 16 residues. The V and J ends lost 4 bases and 0 bases respectively, with 16 bases between them. CDR3 in DNA: TGCGCCAGCAGCCTCGGCGCAGGGGTCTTGAACACTGAAGCTTTCTTT. This encodes CASSLGAGVLNTEAFF.

The chain is built from TRBV21-1 and TRBJ2-2; the table calls TRBD2, which could not be checked here. TRBV21-1 is a recognized pseudogene. The CDR3 loop spans 16 amino acids. The CDR3 spells CASSKFVKCGTGELFF. The CDR3 DNA reads TGTGCCAGCAGCAAATTCGTCAAATGCGGCACCGGGGAGCTGTTTTTT.

This clone was observed a few times. The chain has TRBV30 and TRBJ1-1; maybe TRBD1 (5 bases). Trimming took off 2 bases at V and 4 bases at J, with 14 bases between the two ends. The CDR3 covers 14 residues. Germline V CDR1 and CDR2: GTSNPN, SVGIG (reference sequence). The chain's CDR3 is CAWSHLGDITEAFF. The CDR3 bases are TGTGCCTGGAGTCATCTAGGGGATATCACTGAAGCTTTCTTT.

The chain carries TRBV9 and TRBJ1-6; weak D call: TRBD1 (6 bases). V lost 4 bases to trimming and J lost 7 bases, with 21 bases between them. In germline, CDR1 is SGDLS, CDR2 YYNGEE. The CDR3 has 17 amino acids. In DNA form, the CDR3 reads TGTGCCAGCAGCCCCCGCTCATTGACAGGTGGAAATTCACCCCTCCACTTT. Amino acid sequence: CASSPRSLTGGNSPLHF.